This entry is about one T cell receptor beta chain. What it binds is not known. The PCR had 60 Vbeta and 13 Jbeta primers. Profiled with immunoSEQ multiplex PCR; TCRdb holds only in-frame clones, not every one. Of under 150,000 clones in the sample, roughly 10% were seen once. This entry is derived from a study of cytomegalovirus exposure and HLA in healthy donors. Study observations and caveats: Roughly uniform sequencing depth across donors was assumed, possibly incorrectly. A likely sequencing artifact accounted for one observed cluster of highly shared sequence variants. V segments that were indistinguishable, TRBV6-2 and TRBV6-3 among them, were omitted from analysis.

The CDR3 covers 16 residues. Germline-derived CDR1 and CDR2 are MGHRA and YSYEKL. The rearrangement uses TRBV4-1 and TRBJ2-5, with 11 bases matching TRBD2. The end of the DNA aligns better with TRBJ2-7, so the J call may be wrong. This TCR was recovered from a male donor in good health and CMV-seronegative. Sequencing used PBMCs. The CDR3 DNA is TGCGCCAGCAGCCAGGGGACTAGCGGACGCTCCTACGAGCAGTACTTC. This gives the protein CASSQGTSGRSYEQYF.